The 6 T cell receptor beta chains below come from one sample, sequenced in a study of blood T cells in healthy people across ages. It was with a sample-barcoded 5' primer and a J-beta primer mix that a second PCR of about 7 to 12 cycles was run. TCRdb fed the 5' RACE reads into MiXCR, producing one record per CDR3 protein. This sample yields approximately 1,100,000 distinct CDR3 sequences, of which 40% to 50% are seen a single time; under 20% belongs to the top ten. Sequencing was done on a sample of blood. The receptor source for this set is an older woman in good health.

This sequence joins TRBV9 and TRBJ2-2; 10 nucleotides line up with TRBD2. Germline V gene data show CDR1 as SGDLS and CDR2 as YYNGEE. This CDR3 is built from 17 residues. Germline trimming cut 2 bases from V and 1 base from J; bases unmatched to any gene: 5. For the CDR3, the DNA is TGTGCCAGCAGCGTCGTAGCGGGAGGCCTGAACACCGGGGAGCTGTTTTTT. Translation gives CASSVVAGGLNTGELFF.

The rearrangement links TRBV20-1 to TRBJ2-7; 8 bases agree with TRBD2. Per the germline V gene, CDR1 is DFQATT and CDR2 is SNEGSKA (reference sequence). This CDR3 is 14 amino acids long. J lost 2 bases, V lost 3 bases, and 6 bases had no gene match. The CDR3 sequence: CSASVTSATYEQYF. Written as DNA, the CDR3 is TGCAGTGCTAGTGTGACTAGCGCAACCTACGAGCAGTACTTC.

The V and J genes are TRBV7-2 and TRBJ2-3; D remains ambiguous. Germline CDR1 SGHTA, CDR2 FQGNSA. V shed 3 bases and J shed 1 base, with 11 bases lying between them. The CDR3 runs to 15 residues. In DNA form, the CDR3 reads TGTGCCAGCAGCTTTTCCGGGTTCGGCACAGATACGCAGTATTTT. Translation gives CASSFSGFGTDTQYF.

This clonotype came up a few times. The chain recombines TRBV6-6 with TRBJ2-7; no definite D call. V shed 5 bases and J shed 5 bases, with 7 bases lying between them. Germline CDR1 reads MNHNY; CDR2 reads SVGAGI (reference sequence). This CDR3 has 11 amino acids. The CDR3 DNA is TGTGCCAGCAGTGGTTGGGACGAGCAGTACTTC. Encoded protein: CASSGWDEQYF.

The chain is built from TRBV5-1 and TRBJ2-3; 10 nucleotides match TRBD2. Germline trimming cut 0 bases from V and 4 bases from J; bases unmatched to any gene: 8. Germline CDR1 is SGHRS and CDR2 is YFSETQ. This CDR3 comprises 17 residues. The CDR3 nucleotides are TGCGCCAGCAGCTTGGAGGCTAGCGGGAGTGGGGCAGATACGCAGTATTTT. The encoded protein is CASSLEASGSGADTQYF.

This chain uses TRBV4-1 with TRBJ2-5; 16 nucleotides match TRBD2. V trimming: 4 bases; J trimming: 11 bases; junction bases outside the gene matches: 13. CDR3 length: 17 amino acids. Germline CDR1 MGHRA, CDR2 YSYEKL. In DNA, the CDR3 is TGCGCCAGCAGCCTCGGGACTAGCGGGAGGGCCTGGGATGAGCAGTACTTC. Protein sequence: CASSLGTSGRAWDEQYF.